Each of the 8 T cell receptor beta chains below was sequenced from the same sample in a study of blood T cell repertoires in COVID-19. Profiling relied on immunoSEQ multiplex PCR, and the TCRdb table lists in-frame clones only, not all of them. The table has fewer than 250,000 clones, roughly 86% seen once. Sequenced material: peripheral blood. These TCRs come from a woman between 65 and 79 years old with active or convalescent COVID-19.

This clone was observed a single time. This chain uses TRBV10-3 with TRBJ1-1; D not resolved. V lost 3 bases to trimming and J lost 1 base, with 9 bases between them. Per the germline V gene, CDR1 is ENHRY and CDR2 is SYGVKD. The CDR3 totals 14 residues. The CDR3 sequence: CAISEIAENTEAFF. CDR3 DNA: TGTGCCATCAGTGAAATAGCAGAGAACACTGAAGCTTTCTTT.

This clone occurred once. The chain recombines TRBV19 with TRBJ1-1, with 8 bases lining up with TRBD1. There are 13 residues in the CDR3. The junction had 3 bases not matched to a gene; V was cut back by 4 bases and J by 5 bases. In germline, CDR1 is LNHDA, CDR2 SQIVND (reference sequence). Here the CDR3 DNA reads TGTGCCAGTAGTAGGGACAGGTTAACTGAAGCTTTCTTT. This translates into CASSRDRLTEAFF.

This clone occurred once. This chain connects TRBV15 to TRBJ2-3, with D hard to call. The V end lost 0 bases, the J end lost 0 bases, and 7 bases lay between the germline ends. Looked up from germline, CDR1 is LNHNV and CDR2 is YYDKDF (reference sequence). The CDR3 extends over 15 amino acids. The CDR3 here is CATSRDLASTDTQYF. CDR3 sequence (DNA): TGTGCCACCAGCAGAGATTTGGCTAGCACAGATACGCAGTATTTT.

This chain uses TRBV3-1 (or the pseudogene TRBV3-2) with TRBJ1-1, with 10 nucleotides matching TRBD1. This CDR3 region has 14 residues. Germline CDR1 LGHDT, CDR2 YNNKEL (reference sequence). The junction had 4 bases not matched to a gene; V was cut back by 4 bases and J by 5 bases. CDR3 protein: CASSRRDRGTEAFF. The DNA for the CDR3 is TGTGCCAGCAGCCGCCGGGACAGGGGTACTGAAGCTTTCTTT.

The chain is built from TRBV2 and TRBJ2-2, with D unclear. The CDR3 consists of 17 residues. Germline values: CDR1 SNHLY, CDR2 FYNNEI. V lost 1 base to trimming and J lost 1 base, with 13 bases between them. CDR3 coding DNA: TGTGCCAGCAGTGAAGTCAGGCAGGCCATGAACACCGGGGAGCTGTTTTTT. It translates to CASSEVRQAMNTGELFF.

The chain couples TRBV11-2 to TRBJ2-7, with 9 bases matching TRBD1. The germline CDR1 and CDR2 sequences are SGHAT and FQNNGV. This CDR3 is 13 amino acids long. The J segment lost 4 bases and the V segment lost 5 bases, leaving 3 bases of the junction unmatched. The CDR3 sequence: CASSRDREYEQYF. The CDR3 nucleotides read TGTGCCAGCAGCCGGGACAGGGAATACGAGCAGTACTTC.

A single count supports this clone. This sequence joins TRBV4-2 and TRBJ1-1, with a tentative D call TRBD1 (6 bases). V gave up 4 bases and J gave up 7 bases, with 16 bases separating them. The CDR3 is made up of 14 amino acids. CDR1 and CDR2 (germline): LGHNA, YNFKEQ. CDR3 sequence (DNA): TGTGCCAGCAGCCCCGCGGGGGCGCTTAATGAAGCTTTCTTT. Protein sequence: CASSPAGALNEAFF.

The V gene is TRBV19, the J gene TRBJ2-1; D is possibly TRBD1 (6 bases). Deletions cut 5 bases from V and 4 bases from J, with 9 bases between. This CDR3 region has 13 residues. CDR1 and CDR2 (germline): LNHDA, SQIVND (reference sequence). CDR3 nucleotide sequence: TGTGCCAGTAGTCCGGGACATTACAATGAGCAGTTCTTC. It yields the protein CASSPGHYNEQFF.